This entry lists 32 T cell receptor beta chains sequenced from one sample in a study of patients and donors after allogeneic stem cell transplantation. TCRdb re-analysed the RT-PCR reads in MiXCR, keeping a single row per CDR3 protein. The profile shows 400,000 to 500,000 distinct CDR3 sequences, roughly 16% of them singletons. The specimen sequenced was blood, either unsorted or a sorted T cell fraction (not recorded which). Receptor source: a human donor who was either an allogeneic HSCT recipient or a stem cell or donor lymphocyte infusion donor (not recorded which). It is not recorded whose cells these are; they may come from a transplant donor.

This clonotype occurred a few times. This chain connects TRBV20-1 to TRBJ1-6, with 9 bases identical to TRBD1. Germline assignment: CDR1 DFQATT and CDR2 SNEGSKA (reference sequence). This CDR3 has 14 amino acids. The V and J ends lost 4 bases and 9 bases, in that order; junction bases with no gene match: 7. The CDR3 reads CSANRGQGVSPLHF. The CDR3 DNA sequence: TGCAGTGCTAACCGGGGACAGGGAGTTTCACCCCTCCACTTT.

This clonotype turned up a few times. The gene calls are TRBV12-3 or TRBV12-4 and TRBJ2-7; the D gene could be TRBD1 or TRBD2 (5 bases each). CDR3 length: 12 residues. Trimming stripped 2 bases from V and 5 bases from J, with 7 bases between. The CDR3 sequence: CASSLWGNEQYF. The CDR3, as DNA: TGTGCCAGCAGTTTATGGGGGAACGAGCAGTACTTC.

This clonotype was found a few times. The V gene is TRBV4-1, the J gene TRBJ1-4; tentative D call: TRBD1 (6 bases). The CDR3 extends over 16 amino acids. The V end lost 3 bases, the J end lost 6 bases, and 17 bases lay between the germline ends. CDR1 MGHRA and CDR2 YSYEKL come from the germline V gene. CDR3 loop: CASSHPDPGVDEKLFF. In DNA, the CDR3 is TGCGCCAGCAGCCACCCAGATCCAGGGGTCGATGAAAAACTGTTTTTT.

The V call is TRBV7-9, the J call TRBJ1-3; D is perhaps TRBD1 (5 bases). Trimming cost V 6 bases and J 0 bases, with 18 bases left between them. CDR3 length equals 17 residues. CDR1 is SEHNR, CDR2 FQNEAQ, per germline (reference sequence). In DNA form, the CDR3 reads TGTGCCAGCAGGCCCCTTCCCACAGGATACTCTGGAAACACCATATATTTT. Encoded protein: CASRPLPTGYSGNTIYF.

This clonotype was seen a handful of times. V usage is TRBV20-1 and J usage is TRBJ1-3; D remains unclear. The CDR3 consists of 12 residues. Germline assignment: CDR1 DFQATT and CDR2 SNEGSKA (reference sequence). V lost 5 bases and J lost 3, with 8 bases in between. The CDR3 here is CSASQGGNTIYF. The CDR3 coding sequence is TGCAGTGCTTCTCAAGGTGGAAACACCATATATTTT.

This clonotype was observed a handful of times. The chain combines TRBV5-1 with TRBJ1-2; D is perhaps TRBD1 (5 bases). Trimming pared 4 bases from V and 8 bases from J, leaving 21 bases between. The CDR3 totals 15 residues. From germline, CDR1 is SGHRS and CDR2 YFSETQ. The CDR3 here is CASSEGLTGHWGYTF. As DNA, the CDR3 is TGCGCCAGCAGCGAGGGACTTACAGGTCATTGGGGCTACACCTTC.

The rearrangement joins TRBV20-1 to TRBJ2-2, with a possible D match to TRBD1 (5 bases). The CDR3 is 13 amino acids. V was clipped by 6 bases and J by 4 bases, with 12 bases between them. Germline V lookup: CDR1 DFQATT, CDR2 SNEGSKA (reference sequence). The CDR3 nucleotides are TGCAGTGCCAAAAGCAGGGTCACCGGGGAGCTGTTTTTT. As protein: CSAKSRVTGELFF.

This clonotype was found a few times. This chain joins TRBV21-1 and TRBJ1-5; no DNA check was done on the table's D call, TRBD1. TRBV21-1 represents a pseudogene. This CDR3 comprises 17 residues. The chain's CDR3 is CASSIPGTDGLNQPQHF. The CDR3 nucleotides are TGTGCCAGCAGCATTCCCGGGACCGATGGGCTTAATCAGCCCCAGCATTTT.

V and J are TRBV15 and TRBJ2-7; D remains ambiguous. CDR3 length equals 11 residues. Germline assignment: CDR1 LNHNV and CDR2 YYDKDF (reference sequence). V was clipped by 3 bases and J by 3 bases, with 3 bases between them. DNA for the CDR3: TGTGCCACCAGCAGGGGCTACGAGCAGTACTTC. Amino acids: CATSRGYEQYF.

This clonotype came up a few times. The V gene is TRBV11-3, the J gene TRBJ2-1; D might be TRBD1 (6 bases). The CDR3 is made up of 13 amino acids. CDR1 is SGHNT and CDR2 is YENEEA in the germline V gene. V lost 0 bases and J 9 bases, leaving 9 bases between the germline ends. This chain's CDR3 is CASSLDSRGEQFF. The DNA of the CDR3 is TGTGCCAGCAGCTTAGATAGCAGGGGTGAGCAGTTCTTC.

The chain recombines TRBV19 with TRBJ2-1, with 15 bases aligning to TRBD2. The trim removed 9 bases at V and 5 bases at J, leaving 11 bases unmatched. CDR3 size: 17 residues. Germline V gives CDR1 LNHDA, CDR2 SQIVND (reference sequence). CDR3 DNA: TGTGCCAGCGCTAGGTGGACTAGCGGGAGGGGGAACAATGAGCAGTTCTTC. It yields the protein CASARWTSGRGNNEQFF.

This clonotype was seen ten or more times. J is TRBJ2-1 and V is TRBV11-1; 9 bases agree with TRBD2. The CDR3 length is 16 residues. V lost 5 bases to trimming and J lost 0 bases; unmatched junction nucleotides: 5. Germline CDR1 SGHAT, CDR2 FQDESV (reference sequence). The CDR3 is CASSLSGGNSYNEQFF. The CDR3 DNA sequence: TGTGCCAGCAGCCTTAGCGGGGGCAACTCCTACAATGAGCAGTTCTTC.

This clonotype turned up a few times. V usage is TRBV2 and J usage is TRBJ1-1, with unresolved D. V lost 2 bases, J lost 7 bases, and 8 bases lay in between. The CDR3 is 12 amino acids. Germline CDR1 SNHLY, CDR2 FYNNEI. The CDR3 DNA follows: TGTGCCAGCAGTGAAAGGAAGATTGAAGCTTTCTTT. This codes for CASSERKIEAFF.

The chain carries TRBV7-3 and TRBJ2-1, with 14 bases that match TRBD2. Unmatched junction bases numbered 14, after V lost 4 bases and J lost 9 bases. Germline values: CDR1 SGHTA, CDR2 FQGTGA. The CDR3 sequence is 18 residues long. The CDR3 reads CASSSIRGLAGAHGEQFF. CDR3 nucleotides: TGTGCCAGCAGCTCCATACGGGGACTAGCGGGGGCCCACGGTGAGCAGTTCTTC. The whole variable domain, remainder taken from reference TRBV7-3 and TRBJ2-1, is GAGVSQTPSNKVTEKGKYVELRCDPISGHTALYWYRQSLGQGPEFLIYFQGTGAADDSGLPNDRFFAVRPEGSVSTLKIQRTERGDSAVYLCASSSIRGLAGAHGEQFFGPGTRLTVL.

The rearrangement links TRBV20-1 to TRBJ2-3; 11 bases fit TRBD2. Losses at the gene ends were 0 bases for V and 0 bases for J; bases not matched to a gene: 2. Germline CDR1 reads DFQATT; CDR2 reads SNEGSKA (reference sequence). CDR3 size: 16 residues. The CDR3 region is CSAREPSGGSTDTQYF. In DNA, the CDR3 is TGCAGTGCTAGAGAACCTAGCGGGGGGAGCACAGATACGCAGTATTTT.

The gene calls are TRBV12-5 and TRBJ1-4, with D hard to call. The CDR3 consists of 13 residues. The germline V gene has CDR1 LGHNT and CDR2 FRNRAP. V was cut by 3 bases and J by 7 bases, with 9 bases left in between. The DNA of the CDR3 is TGTGCTAGTGGTTTTGGAGGAGGTGAAAAACTGTTTTTT. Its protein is CASGFGGGEKLFF.

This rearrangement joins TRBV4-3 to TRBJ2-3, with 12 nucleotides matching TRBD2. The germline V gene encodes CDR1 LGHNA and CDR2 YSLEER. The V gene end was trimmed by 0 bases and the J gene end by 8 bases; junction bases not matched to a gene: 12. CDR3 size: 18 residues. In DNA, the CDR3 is TGCGCCAGCAGCCAAGAAGTGGAAGGGACTAGCGGGTTGTCTACGCAGTATTTT. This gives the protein CASSQEVEGTSGLSTQYF.

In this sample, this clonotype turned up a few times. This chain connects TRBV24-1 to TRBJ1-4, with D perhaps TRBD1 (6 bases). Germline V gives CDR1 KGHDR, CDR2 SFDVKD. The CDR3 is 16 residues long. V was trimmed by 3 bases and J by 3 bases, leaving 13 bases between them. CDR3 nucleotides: TGTGCCACCAGTGATCCTCGGGGGGCATCTAATGAAAAACTGTTTTTT. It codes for CATSDPRGASNEKLFF.

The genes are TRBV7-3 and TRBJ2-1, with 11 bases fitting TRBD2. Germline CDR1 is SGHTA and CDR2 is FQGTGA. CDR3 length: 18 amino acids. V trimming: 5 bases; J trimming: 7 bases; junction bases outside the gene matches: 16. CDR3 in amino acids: CASSLKNSGGALMNEQFF. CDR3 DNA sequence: TGTGCCAGCAGCCTCAAAAATAGCGGGGGGGCGTTAATGAATGAGCAGTTCTTC.

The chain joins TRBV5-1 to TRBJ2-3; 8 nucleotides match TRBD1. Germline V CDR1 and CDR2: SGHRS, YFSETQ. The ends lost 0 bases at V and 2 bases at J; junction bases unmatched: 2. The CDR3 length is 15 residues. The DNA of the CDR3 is TGCGCCAGCAGCTTGGAGACAGGGGACACAGATACGCAGTATTTT. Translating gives CASSLETGDTDTQYF.

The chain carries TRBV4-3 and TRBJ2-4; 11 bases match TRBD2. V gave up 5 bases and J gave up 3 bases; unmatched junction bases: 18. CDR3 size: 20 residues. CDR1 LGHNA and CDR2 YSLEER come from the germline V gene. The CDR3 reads CASSSRRGSGGAGGKNIQYF. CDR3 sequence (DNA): TGCGCCAGCAGCTCCCGGAGAGGTAGCGGGGGGGCCGGAGGCAAAAACATTCAGTACTTC.

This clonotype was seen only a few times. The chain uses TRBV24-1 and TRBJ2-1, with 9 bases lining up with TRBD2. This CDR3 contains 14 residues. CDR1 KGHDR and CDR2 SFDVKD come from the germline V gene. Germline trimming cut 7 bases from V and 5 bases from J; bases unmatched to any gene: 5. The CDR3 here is CATRLRGGNNEQFF. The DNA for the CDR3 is TGTGCCACCAGGTTGCGGGGGGGCAACAATGAGCAGTTCTTC.

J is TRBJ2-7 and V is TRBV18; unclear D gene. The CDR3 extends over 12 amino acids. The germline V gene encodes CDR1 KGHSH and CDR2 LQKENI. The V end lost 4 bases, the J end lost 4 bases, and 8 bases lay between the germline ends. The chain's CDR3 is CASSQGRYEQYF. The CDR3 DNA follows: TGTGCCAGCTCACAGGGTCGGTACGAGCAGTACTTC.

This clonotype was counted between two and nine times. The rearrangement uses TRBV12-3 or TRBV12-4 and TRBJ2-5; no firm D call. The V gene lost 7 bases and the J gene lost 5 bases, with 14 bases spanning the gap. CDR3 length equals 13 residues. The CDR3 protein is CASTNQQRETQYF. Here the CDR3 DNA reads TGTGCCAGCACCAACCAACAAAGGGAGACCCAGTACTTC.

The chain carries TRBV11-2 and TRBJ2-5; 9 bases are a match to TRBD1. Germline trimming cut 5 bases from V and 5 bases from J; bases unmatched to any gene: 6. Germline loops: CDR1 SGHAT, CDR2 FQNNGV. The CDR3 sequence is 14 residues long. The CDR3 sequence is CASSITGGAETQYF. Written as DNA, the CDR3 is TGTGCCAGCAGCATTACAGGGGGCGCGGAGACCCAGTACTTC.

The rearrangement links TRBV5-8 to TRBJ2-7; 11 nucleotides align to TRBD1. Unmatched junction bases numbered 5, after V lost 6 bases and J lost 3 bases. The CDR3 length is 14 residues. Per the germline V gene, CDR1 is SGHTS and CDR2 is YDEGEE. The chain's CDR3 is CASNPDRGLYEQYF. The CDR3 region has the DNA TGTGCCAGCAACCCGGACAGGGGGCTCTACGAGCAGTACTTC.

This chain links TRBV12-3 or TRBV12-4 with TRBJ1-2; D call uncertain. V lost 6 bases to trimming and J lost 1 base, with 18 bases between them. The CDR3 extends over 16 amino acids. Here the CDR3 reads CASSNRFDTVNYGYTF. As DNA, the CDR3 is TGTGCCAGCAGCAATCGATTTGACACAGTTAACTATGGCTACACCTTC.

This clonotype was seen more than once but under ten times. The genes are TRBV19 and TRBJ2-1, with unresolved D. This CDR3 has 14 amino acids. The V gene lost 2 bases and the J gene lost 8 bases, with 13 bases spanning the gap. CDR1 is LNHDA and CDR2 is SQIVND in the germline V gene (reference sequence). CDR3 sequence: CASSIRQDLDEQFF. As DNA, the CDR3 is TGTGCCAGTAGTATAAGGCAGGACCTAGATGAGCAGTTCTTC.

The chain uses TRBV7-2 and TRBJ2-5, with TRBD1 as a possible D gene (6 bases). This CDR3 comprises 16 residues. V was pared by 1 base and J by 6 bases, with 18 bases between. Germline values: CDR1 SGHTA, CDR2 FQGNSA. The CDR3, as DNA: TGTGCCAGCAGCTTAGACGGGGCAGGGGTCCGAAAGACCCAGTACTTC. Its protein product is CASSLDGAGVRKTQYF.

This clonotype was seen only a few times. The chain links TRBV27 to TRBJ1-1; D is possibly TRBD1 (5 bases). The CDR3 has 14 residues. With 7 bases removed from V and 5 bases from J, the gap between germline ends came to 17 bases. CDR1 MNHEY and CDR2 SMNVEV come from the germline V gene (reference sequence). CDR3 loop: CASTRGGGKTEAFF. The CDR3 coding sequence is TGTGCCAGCACCCGCGGCGGGGGGAAGACTGAAGCTTTCTTT.

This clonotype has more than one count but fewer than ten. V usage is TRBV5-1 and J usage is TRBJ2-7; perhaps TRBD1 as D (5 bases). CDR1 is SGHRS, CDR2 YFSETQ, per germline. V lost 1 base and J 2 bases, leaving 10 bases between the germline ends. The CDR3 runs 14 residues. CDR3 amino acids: CASSLHRYTYEQYF. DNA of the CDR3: TGCGCCAGCAGCTTGCACAGGTACACCTACGAGCAGTACTTC. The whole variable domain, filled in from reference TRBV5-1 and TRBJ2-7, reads KAGVTQTPRYLIKTRGQQVTLSCSPISGHRSVSWYQQTPGQGLQFLFEYFSETQRNKGNFPGRFSGRQFSNSRSEMNVSTLELGDSALYLCASSLHRYTYEQYFGPGTRLTVT.

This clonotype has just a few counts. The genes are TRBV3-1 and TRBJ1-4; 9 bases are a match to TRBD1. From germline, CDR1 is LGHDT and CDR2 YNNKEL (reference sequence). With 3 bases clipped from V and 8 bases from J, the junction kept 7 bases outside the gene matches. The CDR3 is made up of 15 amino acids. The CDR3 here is CASSHLGQGGEKLFF. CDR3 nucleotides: TGTGCCAGCAGCCACCTGGGACAGGGAGGGGAAAAACTGTTTTTT.